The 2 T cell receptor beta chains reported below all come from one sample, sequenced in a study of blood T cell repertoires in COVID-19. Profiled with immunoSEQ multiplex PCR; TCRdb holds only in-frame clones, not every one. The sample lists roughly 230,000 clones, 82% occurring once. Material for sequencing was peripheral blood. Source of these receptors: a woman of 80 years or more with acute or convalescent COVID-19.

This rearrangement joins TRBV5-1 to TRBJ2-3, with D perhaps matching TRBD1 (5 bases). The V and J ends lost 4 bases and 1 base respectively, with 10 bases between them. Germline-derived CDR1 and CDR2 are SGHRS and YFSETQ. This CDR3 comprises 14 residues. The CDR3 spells CASSGEGGTDTQYF. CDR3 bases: TGCGCCAGCAGCGGGGAAGGGGGCACAGATACGCAGTATTTT.

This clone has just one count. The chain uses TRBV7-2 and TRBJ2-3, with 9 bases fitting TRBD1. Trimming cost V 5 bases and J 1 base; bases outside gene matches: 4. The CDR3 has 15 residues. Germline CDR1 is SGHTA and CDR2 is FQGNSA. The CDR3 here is CASSLGTGRTDTQYF. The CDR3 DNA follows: TGTGCCAGCAGCCTAGGGACAGGGCGCACAGATACGCAGTATTTT.